This T cell receptor beta chain stems from a study of blood T cell repertoires in COVID-19. Study background: PBMCs, B-cell-depleted T cells, or T cells provided the cDNA or gDNA that made up the material.

In the authors' methods: Amplification of reference gene primers provided the estimated nucleated cell counts. Some clones are missing from TCRdb's copy, which holds only in-frame ones; the method was immunoSEQ multiplex PCR. The DNA was the basis for D and trimming; V, J and clone size are from that table. The data show about 480,000 clones, 85% to 90% seen once. Participants spanned ages about 18 to 89 years and resided in roughly 22 US areas. Participants were placed into cohorts based on the clinical history they reported. A single count supports this clone. Trimming removed 5 bases from V and 6 bases from J; junction bases left unmatched: 7. Germline V CDR1 and CDR2: LGHNA, YSLEER. The CDR3 length is 16 residues.

The chain couples TRBV4-3 to TRBJ1-6; TRBD1 agrees at 10 bases. This receptor was taken from a woman between 40 and 55 years old who had recovered from COVID-19. Sequences were obtained from PBMCs or T cells enriched from blood (not recorded which). The CDR3 region is CASSMRQGAGNSPLHF. CDR3 coding DNA: TGCGCCAGCAGCATGCGACAGGGGGCCGGTAATTCACCCCTCCACTTT.